The rows below give T cell receptor beta chains drawn from one sample of a study of blood T cell repertoires in COVID-19. TCRdb's table, derived via immunoSEQ multiplex PCR, lists solely in-frame clones and lacks some. The sample has hundreds of thousands of clones; 85% are singletons. The material sequenced was peripheral blood. Receptors originate from a human donor in a cohort sampled during active COVID-19. CDR3s include the opening cysteine and the closing phenylalanine or tryptophan. The D gene is left open where the match is weak. Clone size, where shown, is once, few, many, or a class for clones that have expanded.

-,TRBV2,TRBJ2-7,-,TGTGCCAGCAGTGACCTGAGGTACGAGCAGTACTTC,CASSDLRYEQYF
once,TRBV28,TRBJ1-1,-,TGTGCCAGCAGTTTCACAGGGTCTCGGTTAGAAGCTTTCTTT,CASSFTGSRLEAFF
-,TRBV19,TRBJ1-5,-,TGTGCCAGTAGCCCCCACTTGCAGCCCCAGCATTTT,CASSPHLQPQHF
-,TRBV5-1,TRBJ2-5,-,TGCGCCAGCAGTACAGGTGGTGGCCAAGAGACCCAGTACTTC,CASSTGGGQETQYF
-,TRBV2,TRBJ2-5,-,TGTGCCAGCAGTAAAGCCCTTGAGACCCAGTACTTC,CASSKALETQYF
-,TRBV5-1,TRBJ2-5,TRBD1,TGCGCCAGCAGGACAGGGGATCTCGCCCAAGAGACCCAGTACTTC,CASRTGDLAQETQYF
once,TRBV6-5,TRBJ2-5,TRBD1,TGTGCCAGCAGAGGGACAGGGTGGCAAGAGACCCAGTACTTC,CASRGTGWQETQYF
-,TRBV27,TRBJ2-3,-,TGTGCCAGCAGTTTGACAGGCACAGATACGCAGTATTTT,CASSLTGTDTQYF
-,TRBV6-6,TRBJ2-4,-,TGTGCCAGCAGTTACCGGCCGGGTCGAGCCAAAAACATTCAGTACTTC,CASSYRPGRAKNIQYF
-,TRBV18,TRBJ2-3,-,TGTGCCAGCTCACCAAGGGGGTTTACAGATACGCAGTATTTT,CASSPRGFTDTQYF
-,TRBV6-2/TRBV6-3,TRBJ2-1,TRBD1,TGTGCCAGCAGTCGACAGGGGGCTGAAAATGAGCAGTTCTTC,CASSRQGAENEQFF
once,TRBV27,TRBJ2-3,TRBD2,TGTGCCAGCAGTTTAGGACTCGGCAGCGGGGCTTCCGCTACGCAGTATTTT,CASSLGLGSGASATQYF
-,TRBV5-4,TRBJ2-5,TRBD2,TGTGCCAGCAGCTTCCGGACTCTAGCGGGAGGAGAGACCCAGTACTTC,CASSFRTLAGGETQYF
-,TRBV18,TRBJ2-2,TRBD2,TGTGCCAGCTCACCTTATAGCGGGAGAGGAGGCACCGGGGAGCTGTTTTTT,CASSPYSGRGGTGELFF
-,TRBV4-1,TRBJ2-3,-,TGCGCCAGCAGCCAAGTTGCAGGGATCACAGATACGCAGTATTTT,CASSQVAGITDTQYF